A selection of T cell receptor beta chains follows, all from one sample in a study of blood T cells in healthy people across ages. One entry per CDR3 protein, called by TCRdb with MiXCR from the 5' RACE reads. The data show over a million distinct CDR3 sequences, roughly 43% seen once. The sample consisted of blood. The receptors originated from a young woman in good health. Both conserved end residues are part of each CDR3. The order of the fields is clone size, V gene, D gene, J gene, CDR3 protein, CDR3 DNA. A D gene is named only where the DNA matches it firmly. For some rows the clone size is stated as once, few or many, or as a class when expanded; others skip it.

.	TRBV2	TRBD2	TRBJ2-2	CATSLAADGELFF	TGTGCCACCTCGCTAGCGGCGGACGGGGAGCTGTTTTTT
few	TRBV7-2	TRBD1	TRBJ1-2	CASSSVGQGHYGYTF	TGTGCCAGCAGCTCAGTGGGACAGGGGCACTATGGCTACACCTTC
.	TRBV5-1	.	TRBJ2-1	CASSTGGRDYNEQFF	TGCGCCAGCAGCACCGGGGGCAGGGACTACAATGAGCAGTTCTTC
.	TRBV6-5	.	TRBJ2-3	CASQGGTTQYF	TGTGCCAGCCAAGGGGGAACCACGCAGTATTTT
few	TRBV7-2	TRBD2	TRBJ2-2	CASSLGGGNTGELFF	TGTGCCAGCAGCTTAGGGGGGGGAAACACCGGGGAGCTGTTTTTT
.	TRBV7-2	TRBD1	TRBJ1-1	CASSLTAGGPIAAFF	TGTGCCAGCAGCTTAACGGCAGGGGGTCCGATTGCAGCTTTCTTT
.	TRBV7-9	.	TRBJ1-4	CASSRTGNANEKLFF	TGTGCCAGCAGCCGTACAGGGAATGCTAATGAAAAACTGTTTTTT
.	TRBV9	.	TRBJ2-1	CASSGTLGNEKFF	TGTGCCAGCAGCGGGACCCTGGGCAATGAGAAGTTCTTC
once	TRBV6-5	TRBD2	TRBJ2-5	CASSYGLSGRGGEQYF	TGTGCCAGCAGTTATGGTTTGAGCGGGAGGGGGGGTGAGCAGTACTTC
.	TRBV6-2/TRBV6-3	.	TRBJ2-5	CASSYVRGGETQYF	TGTGCCAGCAGTTACGTCAGGGGAGGGGAGACCCAGTACTTC
.	TRBV3-1	.	TRBJ1-1	CASSQEIARGTEAFF	TGTGCCAGCAGCCAAGAAATCGCAAGGGGCACTGAAGCTTTCTTT
.	TRBV15	.	TRBJ2-2	CATSSQDYTNTGELFF	TGTGCCACCAGCAGTCAGGATTATACGAACACCGGGGAGCTGTTTTTT
.	TRBV6-2/TRBV6-3	.	TRBJ1-5	CASSRRDRSPQHF	TGTGCCAGCAGCCGCCGGGACCGCTCGCCCCAGCATTTT
few	TRBV7-2	.	TRBJ2-7	CASSFRDPGRNNEQYF	TGTGCCAGCAGCTTCAGGGATCCGGGGAGGAACAATGAGCAGTACTTC
few	TRBV28	TRBD1	TRBJ2-7	CASSRRQGNYEQYF	TGTGCCAGCAGCCGTCGACAGGGGAACTACGAGCAGTACTTC
.	TRBV15	TRBD1	TRBJ1-1	CATSRSGQGPFYEAFF	TGTGCCACCAGCAGATCGGGACAGGGGCCATTTTATGAAGCTTTCTTT
.	TRBV9	.	TRBJ2-3	CASSVRGTTDTQYF	TGTGCCAGCAGCGTGCGGGGAACCACAGATACGCAGTATTTT
.	TRBV11-2	.	TRBJ1-2	CASSLGRTAGYTF	TGTGCCAGCAGCTTAGGGAGAACGGCGGGCTACACCTTC